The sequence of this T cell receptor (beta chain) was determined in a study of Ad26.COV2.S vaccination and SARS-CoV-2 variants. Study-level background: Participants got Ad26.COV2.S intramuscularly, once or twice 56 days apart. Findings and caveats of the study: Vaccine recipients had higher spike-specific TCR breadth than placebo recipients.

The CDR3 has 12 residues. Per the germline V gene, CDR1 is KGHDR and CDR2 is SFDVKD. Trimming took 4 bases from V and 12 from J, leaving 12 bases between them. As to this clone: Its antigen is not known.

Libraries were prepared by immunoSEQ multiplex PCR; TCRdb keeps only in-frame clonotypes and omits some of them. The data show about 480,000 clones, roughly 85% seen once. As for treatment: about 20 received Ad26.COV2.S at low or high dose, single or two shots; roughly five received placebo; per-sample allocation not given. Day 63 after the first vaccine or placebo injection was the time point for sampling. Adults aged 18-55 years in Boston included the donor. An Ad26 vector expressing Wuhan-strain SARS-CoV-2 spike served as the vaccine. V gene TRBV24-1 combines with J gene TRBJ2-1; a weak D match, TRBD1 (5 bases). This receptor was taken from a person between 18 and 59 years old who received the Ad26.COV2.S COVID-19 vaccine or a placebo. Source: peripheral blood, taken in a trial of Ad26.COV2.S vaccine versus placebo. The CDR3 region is CATSDPGSAQFF. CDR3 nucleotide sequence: TGTGCCACCAGTGACCCAGGGTCAGCGCAGTTCTTC.